A single sample is the source of the 14 T cell receptor beta chains below, sequenced in a study of tumor-infiltrating lymphocytes in primary liver carcinoma. A constant-region primer primed TCR beta cDNA synthesis from roughly 500 ng of total RNA. Employing slightly modified ARM-PCR, three nested multiplex PCR rounds were run, and these gave rise to the TCR beta libraries. Investigators reported that the first two PCR rounds, at 10 cycles each, used TRBV1-TRBV30 forward primers with a C-beta reverse primer. MiXCR, run by TCRdb on the multiplex PCR reads, gives a single entry per CDR3 protein. This repertoire shows 150,000 to 200,000 distinct CDR3 sequences, approximately 86% found once; its top ten account for 15% to 20%. Extraction of RNA together with DNA used roughly 19-31 mg of unsorted bulk tissue. Material: tumor tissue from primary liver carcinoma. The source is a man between 35 and 55 years old with primary liver carcinoma and hepatitis B virus infection.

With respect to this clonotype: One end of the junction is discordant with germline, which a read error may explain. The CDR3 DNA sequence: TGTGCCAACAGTTTAAGTGGGTCCCCCTACGAGCAGTACTTC. It is translated as CANSLSGSPYEQYF. The chain uses TRBV12-3 or TRBV12-4 and TRBJ2-7; D call uncertain. This CDR3 has 14 amino acids.

As regards this clonotype: Given a much more abundant clone one base away, this may be a read error. The chain links TRBV7-9 to TRBJ2-1; the D gene is possibly TRBD1 (6 bases). The V and J ends lost 6 bases and 8 bases respectively, with 20 bases between them. CDR3 length: 15 residues. The germline V gene encodes CDR1 SEHNR and CDR2 FQNEAQ (reference sequence). The CDR3 protein is CASSIRVGPGDEQFF. The CDR3 DNA follows: TGTGCCAGCAGTATCCGAGTGGGTCCAGGGGATGAGCAGTTCTTC. Using reference TRBV7-9 and TRBJ2-1 for the parts outside the CDR3, the full variable domain is DTGVSQNPRHKITKRGQNVTFRCDPISEHNRLYWYRQTLGQGPEFLTYFQNEAQLEKSRLLSDRFSAERPKGSFSTLEIQRTEQGDSAMYLCASSIRVGPGDEQFFGPGTRLTVL.

This clonotype showed up just once. The junction differs from germline at one of its ends, possibly a read error. The chain couples TRBV5-4 to TRBJ2-5; 7 nucleotides agree with TRBD2. Germline-derived CDR1 and CDR2 are SGHNT and YYREEE (reference sequence). The CDR3 consists of 15 residues. CDR3 region: CTSGLSGTNFETQYF. The CDR3 DNA is TGTACCAGCGGCCTTTCCGGGACTAACTTTGAGACCCAGTACTTC.

In nucleotides, the CDR3 is TGCAGCGTTGATAATAATAAGCTGTTCTTC. Protein sequence: CSVDNNKLFF. The chain joins TRBV29-1 to TRBJ2-1; D call uncertain. CDR1 and CDR2 from the germline V gene are SQVTM and ANQGSEA. The CDR3 is made up of 10 amino acids. The V end was cut by 3 bases, the J end by 15 bases, with 12 bases between.

This rearrangement joins TRBV6-1 to TRBJ2-7; the D gene is possibly TRBD1 (5 bases). Trimming pared 8 bases from V and 7 bases from J, leaving 21 bases between. The CDR3 spans 14 residues. Germline values: CDR1 MNHNS, CDR2 SASEGT. CDR3 coding DNA: TGTGCCAGCTGTGTCGACCAGGGAATATGGGAGCAGTACTTC. This encodes CASCVDQGIWEQYF.

A note on this clonotype: This likely comes from a read error, as the CDR3 has no conserved phenylalanine or tryptophan at its end. No DNA is shown, since the ends of the CDR3 on it are uncertain; the CDR3 is the one TCRdb lists. This sequence joins TRBV6-5 and TRBJ2-1; the DNA was not compared with TRBD2, the D call given in the table. From germline, CDR1 is MNHEY and CDR2 SVGAGI. The CDR3 has 14 residues if both end residues are counted. The CDR3 loop reads CTSSRLADYNAHFL.

To note about this clonotype: Germline and junction disagree at one end, which may indicate a read error. The gene calls are TRBV5-4 and TRBJ2-5; D might be TRBD1 or TRBD2, each matching 5 bases. This CDR3 is built from 15 residues. Germline assignment: CDR1 SGHNT and CDR2 YYREEE (reference sequence). CDR3 DNA: TGTGCCAGCAGCTTGAACTGGGACGACCAGGAGACCCAGTACTTC. This codes for CASSLNWDDQETQYF. Full variable domain (missing parts from reference TRBV5-4 and TRBJ2-5): ETGVTQSPTHLIKTRGQQVTLRCSSQSGHNTVSWYQQALGQGPQFIFQYYREEENGRGNFPPRFSGLQFPNYSSELNVNALELDDSALYLCASSLNWDDQETQYFGPGTRLLVL.

The table lists this clonotype with many counts. CDR3 sequence (DNA): TGTGCCAGCCAGGGTTCGGGGGCTCAGCCCCAGCATTTT. It is translated as CASQGSGAQPQHF. The J gene is TRBJ1-5, the V gene TRBV12-3 or TRBV12-4, with a weak D call TRBD1 (6 bases). V lost 8 bases and J lost 6, with 14 bases in between. The CDR3 contains 13 residues.

As to this clonotype: It may be a read error: a sequence one base away is much more abundant. The gene calls are TRBV6-4 and TRBJ2-3; TRBD2 matches 7 bases. Looked up from germline, CDR1 is MRHNA and CDR2 is SNTAGT. The J segment lost 5 bases and the V segment lost 6 bases, leaving 8 bases of the junction unmatched. The CDR3 consists of 14 residues. The CDR3 loop is CASSASGGRDTQYF. The CDR3 coding sequence is TGTGCCAGCAGCGCGTCGGGGGGTAGAGATACGCAGTATTTT.

This clonotype was observed a single time. This CDR3 fails to terminate in the conserved phenylalanine or tryptophan, so it likely reflects a read error. V and J are TRBV12-3 or TRBV12-4 and TRBJ2-7; TRBD2 is a possible D gene (6 bases). There are 14 residues in the CDR3. Here the CDR3 DNA reads TGTGCCATCAGTCCCAGCGGGTGGGGCGACGAGCAGTACTTA. Protein product: CAISPSGWGDEQYL.

The rearrangement uses TRBV25-1 and TRBJ2-7, with 8 bases matching TRBD2. The CDR3 covers 19 residues. Germline assignment: CDR1 MGHDK and CDR2 SYGVNS. The V gene end was trimmed by 7 bases and the J gene end by 4 bases; junction bases not matched to a gene: 24. DNA of the CDR3: TGTGCCAGCAACGGGGGGGACGTATTTAGACTGGAAGCTAAATACGAGCAGTACTTC. This translates into CASNGGDVFRLEAKYEQYF.

The genes are TRBV29-1 and TRBJ2-1; D is perhaps TRBD1 (6 bases). Germline assignment: CDR1 SQVTM and CDR2 ANQGSEA. Trimming removed 1 base from V and 10 bases from J, with 20 bases in between. This CDR3 comprises 15 residues. CDR3 residues: CSVEVGGRGLGEQFF. The CDR3 DNA reads as TGCAGCGTTGAAGTAGGAGGAAGGGGGTTGGGCGAGCAGTTCTTC.

The CDR3 loop reads CNVLIGTGHPYEQYF. The CDR3 DNA is TGCAACGTCTTGATTGGGACAGGGCACCCCTACGAGCAGTACTTC. The gene calls are TRBV29-1 and TRBJ2-7; 9 bases are shared with TRBD1. Germline lookup yields CDR1 SQVTM and CDR2 ANQGSEA. The CDR3 loop spans 15 amino acids.

On this clonotype itself: A much larger clone lies one base from this, so it may be a read error. The CDR3 does not end in the conserved phenylalanine or tryptophan, so this is likely a read error. The gene calls are TRBV24-1 and TRBJ2-3; unclear D gene. This CDR3 is built from 14 residues. V lost 3 bases, J lost 6 bases, and 12 bases lay in between. Per germline, CDR1 KGHDR and CDR2 SFDVKD. The CDR3 region is CATSDLGPVDTQYY. The CDR3 coding sequence is TGTGCCACCAGTGATCTTGGCCCCGTGGATACGCAGTATTAT.